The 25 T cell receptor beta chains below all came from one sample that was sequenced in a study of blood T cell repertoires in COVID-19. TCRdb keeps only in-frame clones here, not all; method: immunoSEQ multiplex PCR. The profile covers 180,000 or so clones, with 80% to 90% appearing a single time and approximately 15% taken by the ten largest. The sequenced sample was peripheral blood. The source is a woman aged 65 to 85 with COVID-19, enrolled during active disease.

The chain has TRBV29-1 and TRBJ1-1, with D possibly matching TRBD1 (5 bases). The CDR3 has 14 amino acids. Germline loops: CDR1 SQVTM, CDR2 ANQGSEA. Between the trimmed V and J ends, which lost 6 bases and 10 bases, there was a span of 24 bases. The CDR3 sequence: CSVLPNGGRGSAFF. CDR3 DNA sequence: TGCAGCGTCCTCCCGAACGGGGGAAGAGGATCAGCTTTCTTT. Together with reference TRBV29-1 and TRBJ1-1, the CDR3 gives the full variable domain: SAVISQKPSRDICQRGTSLTIQCQVDSQVTMMFWYRQQPGQSLTLIATANQGSEATYESGFVIDKFPISRPNLTFSTLTVSNMSPEDSSIYLCSVLPNGGRGSAFFGQGTRLTVV.

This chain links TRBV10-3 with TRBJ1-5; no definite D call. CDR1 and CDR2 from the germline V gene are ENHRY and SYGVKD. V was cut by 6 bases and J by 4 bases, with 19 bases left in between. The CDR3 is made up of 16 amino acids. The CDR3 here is CAISNALYRENQPQHF. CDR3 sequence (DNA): TGTGCCATCAGCAATGCCCTATACAGAGAGAATCAGCCCCAGCATTTT.

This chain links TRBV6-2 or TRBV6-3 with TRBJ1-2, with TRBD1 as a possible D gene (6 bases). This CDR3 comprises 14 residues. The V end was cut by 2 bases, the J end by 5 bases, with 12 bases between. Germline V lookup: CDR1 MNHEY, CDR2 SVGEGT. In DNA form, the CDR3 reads TGTGCCAGCAGTTACCGGGCAGGGGAGTATGGCTACACCTTC. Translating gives CASSYRAGEYGYTF.

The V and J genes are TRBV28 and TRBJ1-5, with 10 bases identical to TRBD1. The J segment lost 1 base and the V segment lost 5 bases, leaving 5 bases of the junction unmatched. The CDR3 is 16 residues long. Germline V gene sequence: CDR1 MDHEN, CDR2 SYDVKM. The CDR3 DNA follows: TGTGCCAGCAGTCGGGACAGGGGTGTGAGCAATCAGCCCCAGCATTTT. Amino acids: CASSRDRGVSNQPQHF.

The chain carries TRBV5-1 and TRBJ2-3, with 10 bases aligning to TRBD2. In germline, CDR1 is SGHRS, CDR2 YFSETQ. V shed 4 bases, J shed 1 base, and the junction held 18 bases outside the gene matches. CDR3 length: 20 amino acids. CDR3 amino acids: CASSPNVPLLAGLGTDTQYF. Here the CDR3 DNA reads TGCGCCAGCAGCCCGAATGTCCCCCTACTAGCGGGGTTGGGCACAGATACGCAGTATTTT.

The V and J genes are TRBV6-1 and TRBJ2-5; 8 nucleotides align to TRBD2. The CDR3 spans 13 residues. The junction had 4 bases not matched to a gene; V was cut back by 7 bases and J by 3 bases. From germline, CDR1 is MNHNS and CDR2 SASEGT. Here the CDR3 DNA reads TGTGCCAGCAAGCGGGGGAGGGAAGAGACCCAGTACTTC. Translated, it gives CASKRGREETQYF.

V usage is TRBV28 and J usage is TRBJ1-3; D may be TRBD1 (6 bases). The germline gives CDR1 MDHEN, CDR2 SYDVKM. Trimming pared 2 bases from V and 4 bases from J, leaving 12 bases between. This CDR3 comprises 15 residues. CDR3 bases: TGTGCCAGCAGTTTACTCAGGACAGCCGGAAACACCATATATTTT. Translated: CASSLLRTAGNTIYF.

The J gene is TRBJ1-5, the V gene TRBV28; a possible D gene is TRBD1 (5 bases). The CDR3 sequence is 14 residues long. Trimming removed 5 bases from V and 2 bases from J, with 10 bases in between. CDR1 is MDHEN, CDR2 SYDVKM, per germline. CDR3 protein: CASSPGWGNQPQHF. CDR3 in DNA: TGTGCCAGCAGTCCAGGGTGGGGCAATCAGCCCCAGCATTTT.

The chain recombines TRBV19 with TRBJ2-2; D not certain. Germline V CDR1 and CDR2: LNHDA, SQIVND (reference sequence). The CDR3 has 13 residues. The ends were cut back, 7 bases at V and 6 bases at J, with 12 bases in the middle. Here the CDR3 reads CASNSFVSGELFF. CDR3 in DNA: TGTGCCAGTAACTCTTTTGTCTCCGGGGAGCTGTTTTTT.

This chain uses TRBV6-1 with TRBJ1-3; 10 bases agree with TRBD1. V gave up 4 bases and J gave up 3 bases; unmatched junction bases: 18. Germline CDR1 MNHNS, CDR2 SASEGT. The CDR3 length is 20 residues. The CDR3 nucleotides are TGTGCCAGCAGTGCCCACTGGGACAGGGGACGGCTCGGGGTTGGAAACACCATATATTTT. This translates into CASSAHWDRGRLGVGNTIYF.

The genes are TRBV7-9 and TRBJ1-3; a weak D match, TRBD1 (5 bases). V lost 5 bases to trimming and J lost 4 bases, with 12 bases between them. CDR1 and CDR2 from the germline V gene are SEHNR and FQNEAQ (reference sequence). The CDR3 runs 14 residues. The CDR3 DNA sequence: TGTGCCAGCAGCCCCGAGACAGAAGGAAACACCATATATTTT. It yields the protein CASSPETEGNTIYF.

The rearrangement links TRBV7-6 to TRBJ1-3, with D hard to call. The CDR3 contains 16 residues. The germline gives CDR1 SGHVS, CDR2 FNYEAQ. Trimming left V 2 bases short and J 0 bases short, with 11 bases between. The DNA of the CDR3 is TGTGCCAGCAGCTTACGGGTCACCGACTCTGGAAACACCATATATTTT. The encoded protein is CASSLRVTDSGNTIYF.

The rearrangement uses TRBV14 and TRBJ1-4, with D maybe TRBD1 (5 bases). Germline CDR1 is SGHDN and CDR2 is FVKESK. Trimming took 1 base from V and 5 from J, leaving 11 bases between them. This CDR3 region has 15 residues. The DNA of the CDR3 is TGTGCCAGCAGCCAAGTAAGGGGTTGGAATGAAAAACTGTTTTTT. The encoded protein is CASSQVRGWNEKLFF.

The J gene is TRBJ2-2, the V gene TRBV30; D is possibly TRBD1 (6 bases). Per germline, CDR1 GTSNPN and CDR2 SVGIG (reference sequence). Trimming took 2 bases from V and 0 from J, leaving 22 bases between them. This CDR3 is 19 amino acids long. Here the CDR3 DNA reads TGTGCCTGGAGTAAGGATCTCAACAGGGCCGCAGCGAACACCGGGGAGCTGTTTTTT. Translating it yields CAWSKDLNRAAANTGELFF.

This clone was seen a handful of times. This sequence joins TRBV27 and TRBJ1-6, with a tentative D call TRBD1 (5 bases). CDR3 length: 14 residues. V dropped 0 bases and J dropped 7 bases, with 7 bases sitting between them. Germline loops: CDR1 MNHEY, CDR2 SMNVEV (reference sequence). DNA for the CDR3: TGTGCCAGCAGTTTATCAGGGGCGAATTCACCCCTCCACTTT. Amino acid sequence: CASSLSGANSPLHF.

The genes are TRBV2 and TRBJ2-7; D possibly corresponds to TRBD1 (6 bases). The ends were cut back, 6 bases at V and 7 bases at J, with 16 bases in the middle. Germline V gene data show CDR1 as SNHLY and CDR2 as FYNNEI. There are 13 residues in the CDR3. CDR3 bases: TGTGCCAGCAGCGCAGGGGCAACGGGAGAGCAGTACTTC. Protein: CASSAGATGEQYF. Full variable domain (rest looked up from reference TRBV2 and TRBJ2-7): EPEVTQTPSHQVTQMGQEVILRCVPISNHLYFYWYRQILGQKVEFLVSFYNNEISEKSEIFDDQFSVERPDGSNFTLKIRSTKLEDSAMYFCASSAGATGEQYFGPGTRLTVT.

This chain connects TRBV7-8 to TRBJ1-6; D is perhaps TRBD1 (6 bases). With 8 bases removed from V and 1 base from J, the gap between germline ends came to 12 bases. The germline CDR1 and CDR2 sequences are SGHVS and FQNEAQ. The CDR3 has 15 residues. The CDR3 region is CASSPRGSYNSPLHF. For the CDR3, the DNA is TGTGCCAGCTCCCCTAGGGGGTCCTATAATTCACCCCTCCACTTT.

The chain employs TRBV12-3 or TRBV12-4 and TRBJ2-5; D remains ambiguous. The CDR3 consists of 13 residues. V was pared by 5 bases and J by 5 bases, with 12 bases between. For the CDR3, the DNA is TGTGCCAGCAGTCCCCCCGGTGTCGAGACCCAGTACTTC. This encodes CASSPPGVETQYF.

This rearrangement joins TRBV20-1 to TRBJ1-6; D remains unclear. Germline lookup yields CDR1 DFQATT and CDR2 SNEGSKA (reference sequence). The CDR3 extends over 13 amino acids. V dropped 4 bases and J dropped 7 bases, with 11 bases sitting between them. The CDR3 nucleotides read TGCAGTGCTATTGAGAGAGGAAATTCACCCCTCCACTTT. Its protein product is CSAIERGNSPLHF.

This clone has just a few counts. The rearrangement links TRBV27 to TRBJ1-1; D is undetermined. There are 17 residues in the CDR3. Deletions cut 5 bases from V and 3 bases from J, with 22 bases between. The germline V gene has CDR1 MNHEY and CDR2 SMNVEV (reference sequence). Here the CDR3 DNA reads TGTGCCAGCAGTAGAAGACCGAGCGGGGTTTTAGACACTGAAGCTTTCTTT. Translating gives CASSRRPSGVLDTEAFF.

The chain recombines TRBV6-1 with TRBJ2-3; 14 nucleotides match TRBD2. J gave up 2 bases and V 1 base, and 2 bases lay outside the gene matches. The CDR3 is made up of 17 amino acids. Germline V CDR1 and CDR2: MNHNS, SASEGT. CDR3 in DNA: TGTGCCAGCAGTGAAGAGGGACTAGCGGGGGACACAGATACGCAGTATTTT. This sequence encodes CASSEEGLAGDTDTQYF.

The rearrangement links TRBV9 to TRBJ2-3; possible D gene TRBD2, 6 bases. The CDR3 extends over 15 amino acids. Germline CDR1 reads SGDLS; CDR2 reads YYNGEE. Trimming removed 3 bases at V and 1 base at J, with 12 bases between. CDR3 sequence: CASSALASGTDTQYF. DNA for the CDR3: TGTGCCAGCAGCGCTCTAGCGTCGGGCACAGATACGCAGTATTTT.

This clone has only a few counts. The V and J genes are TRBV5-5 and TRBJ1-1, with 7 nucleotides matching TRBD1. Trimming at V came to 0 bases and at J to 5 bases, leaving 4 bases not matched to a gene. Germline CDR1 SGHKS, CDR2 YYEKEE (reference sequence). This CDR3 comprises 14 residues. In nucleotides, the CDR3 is TGTGCCAGCAGCTTGGAAGCAGGGGGAACTGAAGCTTTCTTT. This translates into CASSLEAGGTEAFF. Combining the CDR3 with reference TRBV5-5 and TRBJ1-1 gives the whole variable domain DAGVTQSPTHLIKTRGQQVTLRCSPISGHKSVSWYQQVLGQGPQFIFQYYEKEERGRGNFPDRFSARQFPNYSSELNVNALLLGDSALYLCASSLEAGGTEAFFGQGTRLTVV.

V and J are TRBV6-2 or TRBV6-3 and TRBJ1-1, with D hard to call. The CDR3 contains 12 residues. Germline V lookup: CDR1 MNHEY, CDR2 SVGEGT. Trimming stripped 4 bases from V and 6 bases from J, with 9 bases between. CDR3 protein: CASSSTYPEAFF. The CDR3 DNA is TGTGCCAGCAGTTCCACCTACCCTGAAGCTTTCTTT.

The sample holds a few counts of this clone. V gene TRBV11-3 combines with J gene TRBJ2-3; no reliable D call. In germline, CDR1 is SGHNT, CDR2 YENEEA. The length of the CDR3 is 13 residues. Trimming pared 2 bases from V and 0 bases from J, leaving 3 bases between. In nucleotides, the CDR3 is TGTGCCAGCAGCTTACTTAGCACAGATACGCAGTATTTT. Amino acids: CASSLLSTDTQYF.